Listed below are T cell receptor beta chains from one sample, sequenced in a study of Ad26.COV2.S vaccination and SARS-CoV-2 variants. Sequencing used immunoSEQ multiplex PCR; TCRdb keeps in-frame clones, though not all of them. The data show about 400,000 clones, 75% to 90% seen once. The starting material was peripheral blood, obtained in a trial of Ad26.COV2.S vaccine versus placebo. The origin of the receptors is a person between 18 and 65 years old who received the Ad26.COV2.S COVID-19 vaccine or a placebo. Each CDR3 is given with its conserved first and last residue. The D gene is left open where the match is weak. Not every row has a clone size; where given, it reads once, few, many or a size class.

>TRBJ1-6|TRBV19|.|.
TGTGCCAGTACCCCGACAGGTCTCTATAATTCACCCCTCCACTTT
CASTPTGLYNSPLHF
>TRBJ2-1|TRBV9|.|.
TGTGCCAGCAGCCCTCCAGGTACGGGAGTGAATGAGCAGTTCTTC
CASSPPGTGVNEQFF
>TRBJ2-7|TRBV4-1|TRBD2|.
TGCGCCAGCAGCCAAGACGCTAGCGGGAGAACCTACGAGCAGTACTTC
CASSQDASGRTYEQYF
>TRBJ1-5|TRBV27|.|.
TGTGCCAGCAGTTTAGTACGGGCTATTGGGAGCAATCAGCCCCAGCATTTT
CASSLVRAIGSNQPQHF
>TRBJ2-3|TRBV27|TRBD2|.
TGTGCCAGCAGTCTCGTAGCGGGAGGGGGGACAGATACGCAGTATTTT
CASSLVAGGGTDTQYF
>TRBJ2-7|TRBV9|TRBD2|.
TGTGCCAGCAGCAGAGGGACTAGCGGGAGTATGTACGAGCAGTACTTC
CASSRGTSGSMYEQYF
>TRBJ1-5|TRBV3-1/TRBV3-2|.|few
TGTGCCAGCAGCTCCTTCGTTAGCAATCAGCCCCAGCATTTT
CASSSFVSNQPQHF
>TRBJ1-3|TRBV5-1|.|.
TGCGCCAGCAGCTACGGTGACCGGGGAAACACCATATATTTT
CASSYGDRGNTIYF
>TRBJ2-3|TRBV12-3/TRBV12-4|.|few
TGTGCCAGCCGGTCACACGGCACAGATACGCAGTATTTT
CASRSHGTDTQYF
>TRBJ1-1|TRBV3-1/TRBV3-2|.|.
TGTGCCAGCAGCCAAGGGAGGGGGGTGAACACTGAAGCTTTCTTT
CASSQGRGVNTEAFF
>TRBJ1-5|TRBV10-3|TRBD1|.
TGTGCCATCAGTGAGTCTGTTAACCCGACAGGGAAGAAGCAGCCCCAGCATTTT
CAISESVNPTGKKQPQHF
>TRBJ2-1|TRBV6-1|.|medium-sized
TGTGCCAGCAGTGAGTCGGCGGGGTCCTACAATGAGCAGTTCTTC
CASSESAGSYNEQFF
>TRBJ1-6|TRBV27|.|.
TGTGCCAGCAGTTTAGGGTTCCGGGCTAATTCACCCCTCCACTTT
CASSLGFRANSPLHF
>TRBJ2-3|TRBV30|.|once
TGTGCCTGGATGGTAGCCGGTGATACGCAGTATTTT
CAWMVAGDTQYF
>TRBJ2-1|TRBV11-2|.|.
TGTGCCAGCAGCTTAGAGCCCGTAGGGGCTGGTGAGCAGTTCTTC
CASSLEPVGAGEQFF
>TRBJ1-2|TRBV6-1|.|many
TGTGCCAGCAGTGAGACCGGGAGCGTAAAGGGCTACACCTTC
CASSETGSVKGYTF
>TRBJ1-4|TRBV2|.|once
TGTGCCAGCAACCTCCTAACAGGGGAAAAACTGTTTTTT
CASNLLTGEKLFF
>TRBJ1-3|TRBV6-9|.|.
TGTGCCAGCAGCCTACGGTGCGGACACCTCTCTGGAAACACCATATATTTT
CASSLRCGHLSGNTIYF
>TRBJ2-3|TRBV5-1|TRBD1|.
TGCGCCAGCAGCTTGGGGGCAGGGGGCAAAGGAGTCACAGATACGCAGTATTTT
CASSLGAGGKGVTDTQYF
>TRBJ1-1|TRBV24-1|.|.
TGTGCCACCAGTGATCAACAGGGACACACTGAAGCTTTCTTT
CATSDQQGHTEAFF
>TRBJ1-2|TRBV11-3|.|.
TGTGCCAGCAGCTCCACTTACAGGGACTCCGATGGCTACACCTTC
CASSSTYRDSDGYTF
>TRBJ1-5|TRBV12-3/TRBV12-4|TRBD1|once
TGTGCCAGCAGTCTTACAGGGGTTCAGCCCCAGCATTTT
CASSLTGVQPQHF
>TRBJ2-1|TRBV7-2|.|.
TGTGCCAGCAGCTCATTGGGTGGGGTATACAATGAGCAGTTCTTC
CASSSLGGVYNEQFF
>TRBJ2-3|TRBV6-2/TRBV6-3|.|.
TGTGCCAGCAGTCAGGGGACTTCACCGGCCACAGATACGCAGTATTTT
CASSQGTSPATDTQYF
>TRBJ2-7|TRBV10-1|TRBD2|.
TGCGCCAGCAGTGGCTTTAGCGGGAGTCATTCCTACGAGCAGTACTTC
CASSGFSGSHSYEQYF
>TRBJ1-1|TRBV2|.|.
TGTGCCAGCATCTCTGAGGGCTTCAACACTGAAGCTTTCTTT
CASISEGFNTEAFF
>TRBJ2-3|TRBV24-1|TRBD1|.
TGTGCCACCAGTGACCCCGGGACAGCTAGCACAGATACGCAGTATTTT
CATSDPGTASTDTQYF
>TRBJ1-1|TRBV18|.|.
TGTGCCAGCTCAACTGAGGGGTTCAACACTGAAGCTTTCTTT
CASSTEGFNTEAFF
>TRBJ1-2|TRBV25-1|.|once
TGTGCCAGCAGTGATGGAGACAGTACTATTGGCTACACCTTC
CASSDGDSTIGYTF
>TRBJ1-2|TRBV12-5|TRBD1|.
TGTGCTAGTGGTCACCTCGCCGGACAGGTGACATATGGCTACACCTTC
CASGHLAGQVTYGYTF
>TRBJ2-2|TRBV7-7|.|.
TGTGCTAGCAGCCCTGGCGGGGTCGGGGAGCTGTTTTTT
CASSPGGVGELFF
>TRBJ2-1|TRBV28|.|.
TGTGCCAGCAGTTCGCGGGACGAGGTTAATGAGCAGTTCTTC
CASSSRDEVNEQFF